This TCR beta chain appears in the sequencing data of a study of Graves' ophthalmopathy and Graves' hyperthyroidism. The authors amplified TCR beta CDR3 regions from RNA transcripts. HTBI-primed RT-PCR formed the first round, and a multiplex PCR formed the second. TCRdb passed the multiplex PCR reads through MiXCR, listing each CDR3 protein once. The repertoire holds around 660,000 distinct CDR3 sequences, over 40% seen once, with more than 3% in the top ten. Under 3 months in duration, the ophthalmopathy in affected donors had moderate-to-severe activity, CAS ≥3 and NOSPECS ≥4. V lost 4 bases to trimming and J lost 5 bases, with 11 bases between them. The CDR3 spans 13 residues. The germline V gene encodes CDR1 SEHNR and CDR2 FQNEAQ (reference sequence).

The source is an adult man with Graves' ophthalmopathy. The sequencing sample was made of peripheral blood. The chain couples TRBV7-9 to TRBJ1-1; D is uncertain. The CDR3 is CASSSAGVTEAFF. The CDR3 nucleotides are TGTGCCAGCAGCTCGGCCGGGGTTACTGAAGCTTTCTTT. The whole variable domain, filled in from reference TRBV7-9 and TRBJ1-1, reads DTGVSQNPRHKITKRGQNVTFRCDPISEHNRLYWYRQTLGQGPEFLTYFQNEAQLEKSRLLSDRFSAERPKGSFSTLEIQRTEQGDSAMYLCASSSAGVTEAFFGQGTRLTVV.